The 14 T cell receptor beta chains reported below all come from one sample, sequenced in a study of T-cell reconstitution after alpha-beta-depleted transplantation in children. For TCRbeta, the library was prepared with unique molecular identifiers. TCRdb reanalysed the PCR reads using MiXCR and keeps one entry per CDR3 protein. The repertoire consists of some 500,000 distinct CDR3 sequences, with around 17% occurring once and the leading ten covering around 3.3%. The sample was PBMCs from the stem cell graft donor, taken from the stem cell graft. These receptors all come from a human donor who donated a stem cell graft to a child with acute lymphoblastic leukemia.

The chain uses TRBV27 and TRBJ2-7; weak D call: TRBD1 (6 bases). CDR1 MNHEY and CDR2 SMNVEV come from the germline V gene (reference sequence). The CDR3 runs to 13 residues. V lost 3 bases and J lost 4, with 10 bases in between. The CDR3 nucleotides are TGTGCCAGCAGTTTCGGACAGTTTTACGAGCAGTACTTC. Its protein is CASSFGQFYEQYF.

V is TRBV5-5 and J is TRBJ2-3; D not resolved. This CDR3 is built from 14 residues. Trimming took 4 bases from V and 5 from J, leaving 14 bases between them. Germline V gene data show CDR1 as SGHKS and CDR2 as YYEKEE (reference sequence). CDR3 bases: TGTGCCAGCAGCCTGGGTCTAACCCTAGATACGCAGTATTTT. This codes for CASSLGLTLDTQYF.

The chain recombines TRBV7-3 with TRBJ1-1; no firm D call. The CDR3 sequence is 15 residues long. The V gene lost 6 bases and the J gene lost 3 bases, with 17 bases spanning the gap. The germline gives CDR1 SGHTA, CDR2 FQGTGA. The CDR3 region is CASRLSGFGDTEAFF. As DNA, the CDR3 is TGTGCCAGCAGGCTGTCGGGATTTGGGGACACTGAAGCTTTCTTT.

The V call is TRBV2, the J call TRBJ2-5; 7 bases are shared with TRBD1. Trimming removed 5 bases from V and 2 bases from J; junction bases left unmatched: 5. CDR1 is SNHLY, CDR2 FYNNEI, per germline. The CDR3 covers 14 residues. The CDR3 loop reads CASSTWTGQETQYF. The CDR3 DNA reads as TGTGCCAGCAGTACCTGGACAGGTCAAGAGACCCAGTACTTC. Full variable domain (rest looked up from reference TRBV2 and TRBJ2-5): EPEVTQTPSHQVTQMGQEVILRCVPISNHLYFYWYRQILGQKVEFLVSFYNNEISEKSEIFDDQFSVERPDGSNFTLKIRSTKLEDSAMYFCASSTWTGQETQYFGPGTRLLVL.

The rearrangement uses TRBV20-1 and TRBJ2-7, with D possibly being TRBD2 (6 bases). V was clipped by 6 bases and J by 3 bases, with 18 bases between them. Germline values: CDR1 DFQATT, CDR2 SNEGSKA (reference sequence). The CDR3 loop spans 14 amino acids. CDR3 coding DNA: TGCAGTGCGTACCTCGCCGGAGGGAACTACGAGCAGTACTTC. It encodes CSAYLAGGNYEQYF.

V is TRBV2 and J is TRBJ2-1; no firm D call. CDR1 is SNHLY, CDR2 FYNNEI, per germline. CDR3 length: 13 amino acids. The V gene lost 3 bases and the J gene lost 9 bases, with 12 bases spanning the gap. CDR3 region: CASSEGSPIEQFF. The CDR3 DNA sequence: TGTGCCAGCAGTGAGGGCAGCCCTATTGAGCAGTTCTTC.

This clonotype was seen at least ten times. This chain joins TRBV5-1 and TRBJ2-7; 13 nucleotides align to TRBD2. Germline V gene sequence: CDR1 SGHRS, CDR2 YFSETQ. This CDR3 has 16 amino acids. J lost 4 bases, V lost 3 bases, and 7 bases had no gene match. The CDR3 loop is CASSSDRTSGRYEQYF. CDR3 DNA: TGCGCCAGCAGCTCCGATCGGACTAGCGGGAGATACGAGCAGTACTTC.

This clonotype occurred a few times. The DNA for the CDR3 is TGCAGTGGTAGGGTTAGATCAGGGGGCCATGGCTACACCTTC. It specifies CSGRVRSGGHGYTF. This chain uses TRBV20-1 with TRBJ1-2, with TRBD1 identical over 8 bases. The junction had 13 bases not matched to a gene; V was cut back by 7 bases and J by 6 bases. This CDR3 has 14 amino acids. Germline assignment: CDR1 DFQATT and CDR2 SNEGSKA (reference sequence).

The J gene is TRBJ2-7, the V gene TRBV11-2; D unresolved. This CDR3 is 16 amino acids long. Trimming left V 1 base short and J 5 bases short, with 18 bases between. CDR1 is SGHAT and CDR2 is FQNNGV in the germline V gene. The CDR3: CASSLVSRRARDEQYF. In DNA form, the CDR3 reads TGTGCCAGCAGCTTAGTATCTCGAAGGGCCCGGGACGAGCAGTACTTC.

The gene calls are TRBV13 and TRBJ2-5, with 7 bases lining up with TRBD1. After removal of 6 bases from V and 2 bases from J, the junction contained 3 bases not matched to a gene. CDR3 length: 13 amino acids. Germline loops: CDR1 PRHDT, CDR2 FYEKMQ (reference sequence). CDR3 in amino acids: CASRLGQQETQYF. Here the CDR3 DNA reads TGTGCCAGCAGGCTGGGACAGCAAGAGACCCAGTACTTC.

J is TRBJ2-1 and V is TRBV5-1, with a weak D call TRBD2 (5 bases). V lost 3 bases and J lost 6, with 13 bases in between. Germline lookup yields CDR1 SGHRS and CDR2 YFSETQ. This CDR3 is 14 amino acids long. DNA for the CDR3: TGCGCCAGCAGCTCCGAGGGCCAACGCAATGAGCAGTTCTTC. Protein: CASSSEGQRNEQFF.

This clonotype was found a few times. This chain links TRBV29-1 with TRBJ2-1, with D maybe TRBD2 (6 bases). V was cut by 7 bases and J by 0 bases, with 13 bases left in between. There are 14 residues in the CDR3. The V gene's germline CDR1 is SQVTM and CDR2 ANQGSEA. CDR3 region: CSARLGSSYNEQFF. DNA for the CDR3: TGCAGCGCCAGACTAGGAAGCTCCTACAATGAGCAGTTCTTC.

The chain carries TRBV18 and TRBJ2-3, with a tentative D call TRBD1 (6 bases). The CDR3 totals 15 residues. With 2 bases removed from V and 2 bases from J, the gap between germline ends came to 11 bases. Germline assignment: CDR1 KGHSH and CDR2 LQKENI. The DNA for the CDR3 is TGTGCCAGCTCACCAACAGGGTCGGTCACAGATACGCAGTATTTT. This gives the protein CASSPTGSVTDTQYF.

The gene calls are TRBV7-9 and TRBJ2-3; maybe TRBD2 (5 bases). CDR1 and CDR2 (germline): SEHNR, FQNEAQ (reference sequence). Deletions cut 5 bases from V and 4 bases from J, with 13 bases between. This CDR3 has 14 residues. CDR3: CASSPRGNADTQYF. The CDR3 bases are TGTGCCAGCAGCCCCCGGGGAAATGCAGATACGCAGTATTTT. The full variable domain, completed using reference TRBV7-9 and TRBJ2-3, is DTGVSQNPRHKITKRGQNVTFRCDPISEHNRLYWYRQTLGQGPEFLTYFQNEAQLEKSRLLSDRFSAERPKGSFSTLEIQRTEQGDSAMYLCASSPRGNADTQYFGPGTRLTVL.